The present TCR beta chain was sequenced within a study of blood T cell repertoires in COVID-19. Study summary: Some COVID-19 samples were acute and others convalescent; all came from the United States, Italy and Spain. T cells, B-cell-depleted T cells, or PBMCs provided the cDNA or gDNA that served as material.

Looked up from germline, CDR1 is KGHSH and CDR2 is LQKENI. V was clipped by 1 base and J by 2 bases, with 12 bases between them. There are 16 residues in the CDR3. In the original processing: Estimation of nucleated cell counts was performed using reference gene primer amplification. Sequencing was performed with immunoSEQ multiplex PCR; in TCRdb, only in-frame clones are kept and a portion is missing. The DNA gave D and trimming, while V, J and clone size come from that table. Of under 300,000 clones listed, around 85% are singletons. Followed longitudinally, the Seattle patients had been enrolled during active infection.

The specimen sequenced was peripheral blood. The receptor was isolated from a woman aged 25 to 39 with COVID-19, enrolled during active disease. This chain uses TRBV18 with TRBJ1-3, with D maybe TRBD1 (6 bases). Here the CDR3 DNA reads TGTGCCAGCTCACCACGGCAGGGGAGTACTGGAAACACCATATATTTT. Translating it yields CASSPRQGSTGNTIYF. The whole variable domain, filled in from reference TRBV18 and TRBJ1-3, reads NAGVMQNPRHLVRRRGQEARLRCSPMKGHSHVYWYRQLPEEGLKFMVYLQKENIIDESGMPKERFSAEFPKEGPSILRIQQVVRGDSAAYFCASSPRQGSTGNTIYFGEGSWLTVV.